The sequence of this T cell receptor (beta chain) was determined in a study of PD-1 blockade in classical Hodgkin lymphoma. Of note for this clone: The antigen remains undetermined.

Overall study results and limits: By C4D1, diversity of CD4+ TCRs had risen significantly, whereas that of CD8+ TCRs had not. Baseline diversity was lower in partial responders and progressors than complete responders. Why the repertoires differ is still unclear, perhaps disease activity or prior therapy.

V lost 5 bases, J lost 4 bases, and 10 bases stayed unmatched. Germline-derived CDR1 and CDR2 are LNHDA and SQIVND (reference sequence). The CDR3 runs 15 residues. Patients all relapsed after autologous stem cell transplantation, and there was variation in brentuximab vedotin exposure. Each best response was a complete response, a partial response or progressive disease. Some clones are missing from TCRdb's copy, which holds only in-frame ones; the method was immunoSEQ multiplex PCR. The table lists 90,000 to 120,000 clones, roughly nine tenths of them singletons. This sequence joins TRBV19 and TRBJ1-2; TRBD1 matches 7 bases. The starting material was peripheral blood mononuclear cells (PBMCs), obtained before the second cycle of nivolumab. The TCR was taken from a human donor with classical Hodgkin lymphoma. The CDR3 spells CASSFTGTVGYGYTF. The CDR3 nucleotides read TGTGCCAGTAGTTTTACCGGGACAGTGGGCTATGGCTACACCTTC.